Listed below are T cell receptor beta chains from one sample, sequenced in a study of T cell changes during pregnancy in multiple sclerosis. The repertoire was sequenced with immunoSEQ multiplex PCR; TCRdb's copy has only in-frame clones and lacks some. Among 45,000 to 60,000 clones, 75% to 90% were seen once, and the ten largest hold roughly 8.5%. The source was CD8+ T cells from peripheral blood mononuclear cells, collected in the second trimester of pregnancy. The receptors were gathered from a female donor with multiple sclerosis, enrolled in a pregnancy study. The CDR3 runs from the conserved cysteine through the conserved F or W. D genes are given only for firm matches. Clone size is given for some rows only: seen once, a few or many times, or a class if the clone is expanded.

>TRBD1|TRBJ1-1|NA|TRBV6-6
TGTGCCAGCAGTTCGGGACAGCCAAGGAGGGCTTTCTTT
CASSSGQPRRAFF
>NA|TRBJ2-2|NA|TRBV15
TGTGCCACCAGCAGAGGCGGGCAACGGGCCGGGGAGCTGTTTTTT
CATSRGGQRAGELFF
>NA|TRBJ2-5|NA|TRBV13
TGTGCCAGCAGCTTTGAAACTGAGACACAAGAGACCCAGTACTTC
CASSFETETQETQYF
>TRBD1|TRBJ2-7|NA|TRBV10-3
TGTGCCATCGGGACAGGGGACGACGAGCAGTACTTC
CAIGTGDDEQYF
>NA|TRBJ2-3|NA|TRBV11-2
TGTGCCAGCAGCTTAGATCCGGGGGGCTTCACAGATACGCAGTATTTT
CASSLDPGGFTDTQYF
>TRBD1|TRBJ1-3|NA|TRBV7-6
TGTGCCAGCAGCTTGGGGGACAGGGGAGACACCATATATTTT
CASSLGDRGDTIYF
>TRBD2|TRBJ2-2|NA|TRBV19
TGTGCCAGTAGTATACTGAGTTTGTCTAGCGGGAGGTGGACCGGGGAGCTGTTTTTT
CASSILSLSSGRWTGELFF
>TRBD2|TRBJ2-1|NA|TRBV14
TGTGCCAGCAGCCAACGCGTTGGGACTACCCATCAACCTCCAATGGAGGAGCAGTTCTTC
CASSQRVGTTHQPPMEEQFF
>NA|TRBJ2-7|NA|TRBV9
TGTGCCAGCCGGGGAGAAGGATCCTACGAGCAGTACTTC
CASRGEGSYEQYF
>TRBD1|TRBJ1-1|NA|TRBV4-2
TGTGCCAGCAGCGCCCCGGGACAGCTGAACACTGAAGCTTTCTTT
CASSAPGQLNTEAFF
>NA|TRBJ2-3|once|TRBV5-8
TGTGCCAGCAGCGGACGACAGAAAAGCACAGATACGCAGTATTTT
CASSGRQKSTDTQYF
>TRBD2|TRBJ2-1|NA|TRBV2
TGTGCCAGCAGTGAAGGACTAGCGGGACCCAATGAGCAGTTCTTC
CASSEGLAGPNEQFF
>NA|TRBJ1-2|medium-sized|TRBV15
TGTGCCACCAGCAGAGGGATTTTGACAATTTCCACGGACTATGGCTACACCTTC
CATSRGILTISTDYGYTF
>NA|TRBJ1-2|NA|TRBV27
TGTGCCACCAGCGCAGGGGACTATGGCTACACCTTC
CATSAGDYGYTF
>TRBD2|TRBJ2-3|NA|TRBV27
TGTGCCAGCAGTCGAGCGGGGGGAGGGCGGGGAGATACGCAGTATTTT
CASSRAGGGRGDTQYF
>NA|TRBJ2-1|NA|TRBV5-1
TGCGCCAGCAGCTTGGCCCTCCCCCTGTCCAGCTCCTACAATGAGCAGTTCTTC
CASSLALPLSSSYNEQFF
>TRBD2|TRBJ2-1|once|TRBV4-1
TGCGCCAGCAGCCAAGATTTGGGGGGGGGCAATGAGCAGTTCTTC
CASSQDLGGGNEQFF
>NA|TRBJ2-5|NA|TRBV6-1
TGTGCCAGCAGTGAAGGGGCGGGCCGCCAAGAGACCCAGTACTTC
CASSEGAGRQETQYF
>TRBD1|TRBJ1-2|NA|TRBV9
TGTGCCAGCAGCGTCCCGGGACAGGGGGCTTTGGGCTACACCTTC
CASSVPGQGALGYTF
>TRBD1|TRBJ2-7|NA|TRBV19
TGTGCCAGCCGACAGGGGCCCTACGAGCAGTACTTC
CASRQGPYEQYF
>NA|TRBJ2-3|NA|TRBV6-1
TGTGCCAGCAGTGAAGCGCTGAGGGTAGTAGCGGACACAGATACGCAGTATTTT
CASSEALRVVADTDTQYF
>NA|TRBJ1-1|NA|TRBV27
TGTGCCAGCAGAAGGGGCACTGAAGCTTTCTTT
CASRRGTEAFF
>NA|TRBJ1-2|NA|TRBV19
TGTGCCAGTAGTATGGCGCGGGGTAACTATGGCTACACCTTC
CASSMARGNYGYTF
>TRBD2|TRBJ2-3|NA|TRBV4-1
TGCGCCAGCAAAACTAGCGGGGGAGTTTGGGATACGCAGTATTTT
CASKTSGGVWDTQYF
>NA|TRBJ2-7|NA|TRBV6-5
TGTGCCAGCAGTTCGAGCTCCTACGAGCAGTACTTC
CASSSSSYEQYF
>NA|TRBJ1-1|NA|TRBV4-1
TGCGCCAGCAGCCAAGATAACAGGGTCACTGAAGCTTTCTTT
CASSQDNRVTEAFF
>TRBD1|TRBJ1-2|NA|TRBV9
TGTGCCAGCAGCGGACGGGACAGTGCTGACGGCTACACCTTC
CASSGRDSADGYTF
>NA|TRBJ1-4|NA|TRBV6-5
TGTGCCAGCAGTTTCGGTGAAAAACTGTTTTTT
CASSFGEKLFF
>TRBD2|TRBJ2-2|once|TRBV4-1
TGCGCCAGCAGCCAGGCTAGCGGGGGGTCTACCGGGGAGCTGTTTTTT
CASSQASGGSTGELFF
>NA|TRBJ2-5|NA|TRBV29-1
TGCAGCGTTGAGGTGGAGAGCCTAAAAGAGTACCAAGAGACCCAGTACTTC
CSVEVESLKEYQETQYF
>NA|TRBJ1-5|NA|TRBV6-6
TGTGCCAGCAGTTCCGGAGGTGGCAATCAGCCCCAGCATTTT
CASSSGGGNQPQHF
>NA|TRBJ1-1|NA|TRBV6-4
TGTGCCAGCAGGGGCCTACGACAGAACACTGAAGCTTTCTTT
CASRGLRQNTEAFF
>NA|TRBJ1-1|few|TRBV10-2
TGCGCCAGTCAACAGGGTAATGGGAACACTGAAGCTTTCTTT
CASQQGNGNTEAFF
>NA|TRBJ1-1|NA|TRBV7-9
TGTGCCAGCAGCCCGGGAATTACTGAAGCTTTCTTT
CASSPGITEAFF
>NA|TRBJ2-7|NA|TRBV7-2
TGTGCCAGCAGTGAGACAGGCCCTGACGAGCAGTACTTC
CASSETGPDEQYF
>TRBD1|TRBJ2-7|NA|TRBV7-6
TGTGCCAGCAGCCTAGGACAGGGGAGCTCCTACGAGCAGTACTTC
CASSLGQGSSYEQYF
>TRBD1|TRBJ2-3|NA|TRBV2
TGTGCCAGCAGTGGACCAGGACAGGACAGCACAGATACGCAGTATTTT
CASSGPGQDSTDTQYF
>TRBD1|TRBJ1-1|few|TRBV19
TGTGCCAGCAACTTCGGACAGGGGAGGACTGAAGCTTTCTTT
CASNFGQGRTEAFF
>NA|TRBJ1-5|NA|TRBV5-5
TGTGCCAGCAGCTTGTATAGTAGCAATCAGCCCCAGCATTTT
CASSLYSSNQPQHF
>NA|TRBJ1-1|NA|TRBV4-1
TGCGCCAGCAGCCAACCAGATTTGAACACTGAAGCTTTCTTT
CASSQPDLNTEAFF
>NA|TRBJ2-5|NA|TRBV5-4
TGTGCCAGCAGCTTCCGGGGGGCCCAAGAGACCCAGTACTTC
CASSFRGAQETQYF
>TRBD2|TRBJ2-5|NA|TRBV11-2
TGTGCCAGCAGCTTACTTACCGGGGGGTCGCCCCCTTACGGGACCCAGTACTTC
CASSLLTGGSPPYGTQYF
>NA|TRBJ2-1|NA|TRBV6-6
TGTGCCAGCAGTTACCCCGGGACAAGGGCCCCAAATGAGCAGTTCTTC
CASSYPGTRAPNEQFF
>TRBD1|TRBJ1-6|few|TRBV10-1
TGCGCCAGCAGTGAAGGACAGGGTAATTCACCCCTCCACTTT
CASSEGQGNSPLHF
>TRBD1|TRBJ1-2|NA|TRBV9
TGTGCCAGCAGCGGACAGGGTAGGGACTATGGCTACACCTTC
CASSGQGRDYGYTF
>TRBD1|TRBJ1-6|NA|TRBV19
TGTGCCAGTAGTACCGGACAGGGGGTTCCACCCCTCCACTTT
CASSTGQGVPPLHF
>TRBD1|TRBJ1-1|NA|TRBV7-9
TGTGCCAGCAGCCCGTGGACAGGGGCGAACACTGAAGCTTTCTTT
CASSPWTGANTEAFF
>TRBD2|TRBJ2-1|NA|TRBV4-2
TGTGCCAGCAGCCAAGATCCCAGCGGGGGGGCCAATGAGCAGTTCTTC
CASSQDPSGGANEQFF
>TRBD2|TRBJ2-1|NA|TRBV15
TGTGCCACCAGCAGAGACCTCGCGGGGGGCCTCAATGAGCAGTTCTTC
CATSRDLAGGLNEQFF
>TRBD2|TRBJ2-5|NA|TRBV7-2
TGTGCCAGCAGCCACAGGACTAGCGGGGCCGGTGGGGAGACCCAGTACTTC
CASSHRTSGAGGETQYF
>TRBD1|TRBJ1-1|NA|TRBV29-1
TGCAGCGTGATCCAGGGGGCTTTGGCGAATGTGGAAGCTTTCTTT
CSVIQGALANVEAFF
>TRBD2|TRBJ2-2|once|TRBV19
TGTGCCAGTACCCCGGGACTAGCGGGGGGGCCTACCGGGGAGCTGTTTTTT
CASTPGLAGGPTGELFF
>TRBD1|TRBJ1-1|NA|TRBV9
TGTGCCAGCAGCCCCGAGCCGGGACAGGGTCACAGGACTGAAGCTTTCTTT
CASSPEPGQGHRTEAFF
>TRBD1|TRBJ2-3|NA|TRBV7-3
TGTGCCAGCAGCTCGACAGGGGGGGCAGATACGCAGTATTTT
CASSSTGGADTQYF
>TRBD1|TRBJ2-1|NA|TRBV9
TGTGCCAGCAGCGTAGGGGACAGAAGCTACAATGAGCAGTTCTTC
CASSVGDRSYNEQFF
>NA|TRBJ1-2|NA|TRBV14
TGTGCCAGCAGCCCGGGAGGGATCTATGGCTACACCTTC
CASSPGGIYGYTF